The clone carrying this T cell receptor (beta chain) was observed many times. Its target is unknown. This CDR3 contains 14 residues. Germline V lookup: CDR1 SGHVS, CDR2 FQNEAQ. V lost 3 bases and J lost 1, with 9 bases in between. The sample comes from a study of T-cell reconstitution after alpha-beta-depleted transplantation in children. Study conclusions and caveats: Elevated TCRbeta diversity at day 60 was traced, in some patients, to surviving recipient T cells and thymic progenitors. Reports say that about two months after transplant, the alpha-beta T cells came out of several hundred graft clones that had expanded.

Unique molecular identifiers were incorporated when the TCRbeta library was constructed. MiXCR, applied by TCRdb to the PCR reads, yields one record per CDR3 protein. The data contain some 220,000 distinct CDR3 sequences, 11% of them singletons. Sequences were derived from PBMCs, sampled before TCRalphabeta/CD19-depleted stem cell transplant. The receptor's source is a child younger than two with acute myeloid leukemia, due to receive a stem cell transplant. The J gene is TRBJ1-1, the V gene TRBV7-8; D is undetermined. The CDR3 DNA reads as TGTGCCAGCAGCTTGAGATCCCCGAACACTGAAGCTTTCTTT. Protein: CASSLRSPNTEAFF.